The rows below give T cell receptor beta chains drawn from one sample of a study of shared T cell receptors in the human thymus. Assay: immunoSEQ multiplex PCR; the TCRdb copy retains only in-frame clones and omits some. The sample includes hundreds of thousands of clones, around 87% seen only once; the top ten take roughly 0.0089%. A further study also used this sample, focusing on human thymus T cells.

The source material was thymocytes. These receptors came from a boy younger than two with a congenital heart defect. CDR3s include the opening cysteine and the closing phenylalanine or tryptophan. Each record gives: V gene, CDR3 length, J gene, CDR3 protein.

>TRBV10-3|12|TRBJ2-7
CANSDTPGEQYF
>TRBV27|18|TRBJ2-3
CASSLIWGLAEGTDTQYF
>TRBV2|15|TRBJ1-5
CASRETGVGDQPQHF
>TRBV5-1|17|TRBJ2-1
CASSLARDRLTYNEQFF
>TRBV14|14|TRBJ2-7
CASSADGQGNEQYF
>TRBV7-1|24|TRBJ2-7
CASSSVSSVRGSVVVGESSYEQYF
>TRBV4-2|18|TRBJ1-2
CASSPQGGDRTSNYGYTF
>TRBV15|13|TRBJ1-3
CATSTKRGNTIYF
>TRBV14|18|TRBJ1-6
CASSQDRRGQGSDSPLHF
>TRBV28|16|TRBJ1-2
CASSYEMQGGDYGYTF
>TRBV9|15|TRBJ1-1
CASSVGPGLNTEAFF
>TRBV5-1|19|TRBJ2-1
CASSFSGGDLGNSYNEQFF
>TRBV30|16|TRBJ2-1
CAWSVSAGGPHNEQFF
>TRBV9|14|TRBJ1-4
CASSADRNNEKLFF
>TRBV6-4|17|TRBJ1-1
CASSDRTENTMNTEAFF
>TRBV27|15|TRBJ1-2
CASSLFGQENYGYTF
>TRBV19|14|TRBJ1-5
CASSIERGLQPQHF
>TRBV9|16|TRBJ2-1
CASSPIAGGPSNEQFF
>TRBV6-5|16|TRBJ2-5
CASSYSFNPRRETQYF
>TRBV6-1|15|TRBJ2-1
CASRDREEWDNEQFF
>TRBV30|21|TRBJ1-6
CAWSVQVKTRQESSYNSPLHF
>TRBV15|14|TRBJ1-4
CATSPRGFVEKLFF
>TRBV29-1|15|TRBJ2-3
CSVTLAGGPRGTQYF